This is a list of T cell receptor beta chains from one sample in a study of blood T cell repertoires in COVID-19. The protocol was immunoSEQ multiplex PCR, while the TCRdb copy is restricted to in-frame clones and leaves out a portion. The repertoire holds more than 65,000 clones, with about three quarters as singletons. The sample taken for sequencing was peripheral blood. Every receptor here comes from a woman aged 80 or over with active or convalescent COVID-19. CDR3s include the opening cysteine and the closing phenylalanine or tryptophan.

TRBV6-5 CASSSAGSNQPQHF
TRBV10-1 CASSEGLAGSEQFF
TRBV19 CASTSGQAQQETQYF
TRBV11-2 CASTSEGLPSYEQYF
TRBV6-2/TRBV6-3 CASSYPRTSGNLFSYNEQFF
TRBV9 CASSVGGSYEQYF
TRBV15 CATSNNLGGDEQYF
TRBV29-1 CSVGDRDGSPLHF
TRBV11-2 CASSPGGVPNEKLFF
TRBV27 CASSPPGTGGQETQYF
TRBV7-6 CASSLGSGGVTNEKLFF
TRBV6-5 CATQRGRLWYGYTF
TRBV5-4 CASSLGVSGASNYGYTF
TRBV7-5 CARVYSALPYEQYF
TRBV11-2 CASRQLMNTEAFF
TRBV7-2 CASSPLSWADGYTF
TRBV6-6 CASTGLAGSYEQYF
TRBV5-5 CASSSGTSGQETQYF
TRBV6-6 CASSYWGRNTGELFF
TRBV2 CASSDRGYGAYEQYF
TRBV5-6 CASSLGSNYGYTF
TRBV6-6 CASSPRGNQPQHF
TRBV5-1 CASSLVRRGYEQYF
TRBV5-1 CASSFSHGLAGHNEQFF
TRBV7-2 CASSHPGLAGGHTSDTQYF
TRBV11-2 CASSLETGRFGQFF
TRBV5-1 CASSLAAGGVETQYF
TRBV5-5 CASSTGPFGAGGYTF
TRBV5-1 CASSLSGKNNEKLFF
TRBV5-5 CASSGWVGQKVAETQYF
TRBV11-2 CASSDRSGTDTQYF
TRBV9 CASSVATTGRITDTQYF
TRBV3-1/TRBV3-2 CASSSGRENEKLFF
TRBV6-5 CASSYEGSETEAFF
TRBV4-1 CASSQGWSDSVNEKLFF
TRBV19 CAASTAGVGNEQFF
TRBV28 CASSTGIGDSPLHF
TRBV5-1 CASSNPGPGLDEQFF
TRBV30 CAWSMDRGYEQYF
TRBV4-3 CASSPGTGNYGYTF
TRBV9 CASSARDRGFTDEQFF
TRBV9 CASSEGLEDYGYTF